The 10 T cell receptor beta chains below were found in one sample sequenced in a study of shared clonotypes between healthy human individuals. Using immunoSEQ multiplex PCR, the repertoire was profiled, and TCRdb retains in-frame clones only, with some absent. Among about 1 million clones, about 75% were seen once, and the ten largest hold 1.4%. The sample taken for sequencing was memory CD4+ T cells sorted from blood. Subset of the sample: CD45RA-negative fraction. These receptors were collected from a man younger than 30 in good health.

This clone has a handful of counts. The CDR3 region has the DNA TGTGCCAGCCGGCCGAATCCGGGCACCGGGGAGCTGTTTTTT. Protein product: CASRPNPGTGELFF. The J gene is TRBJ2-2, the V gene TRBV2; D call uncertain. Trimming pared 8 bases from V and 4 bases from J, leaving 14 bases between. Germline CDR1 reads SNHLY; CDR2 reads FYNNEI. This CDR3 spans 14 amino acids.

The rearrangement links TRBV5-3 to TRBJ1-2, with D hard to call. TRBV5-3 is an open reading frame, and its role is uncertain. This CDR3 region has 14 residues. Trimming stripped 0 bases from V and 4 bases from J, with 10 bases between. The CDR3: CARSLDYKIYGYTF. CDR3 sequence (DNA): TGTGCCAGAAGCTTGGATTACAAGATCTATGGCTACACCTTC.

This clone showed up just a few times. The chain joins TRBV9 to TRBJ2-7; TRBD2 aligns across 14 bases. J gave up 4 bases and V 4 bases, and 16 bases lay outside the gene matches. CDR3 length: 19 amino acids. The germline CDR1 and CDR2 sequences are SGDLS and YYNGEE. The CDR3 loop reads CASSPGLAGGGLGRYEQYF. CDR3 DNA: TGTGCCAGCAGCCCCGGACTAGCGGGAGGTGGTCTGGGTAGATACGAGCAGTACTTC.

V is TRBV28 and J is TRBJ2-3; D may be TRBD2 (5 bases). V shed 8 bases and J shed 7 bases, with 19 bases lying between them. Germline values: CDR1 MDHEN, CDR2 SYDVKM. The CDR3 spans 14 residues. The CDR3 sequence: CASLTSAEGYTQYF. The DNA for the CDR3 is TGTGCCAGCCTCACATCAGCAGAGGGTTATACGCAGTATTTT.

This chain joins TRBV6-1 and TRBJ1-5; a possible D gene is TRBD1 (6 bases). The germline V gene encodes CDR1 MNHNS and CDR2 SASEGT. Trimming took off 7 bases at V and 6 bases at J, with 13 bases between the two ends. The CDR3 has 13 residues. The CDR3: CASNTGMGQPQHF. Written as DNA, the CDR3 is TGTGCCAGCAATACAGGGATGGGTCAGCCCCAGCATTTT.

The J gene is TRBJ1-4, the V gene TRBV5-1; D call uncertain. Germline-derived CDR1 and CDR2 are SGHRS and YFSETQ. V was shortened by 4 bases and J by 7 bases, with 11 bases between the two germline ends. The CDR3 loop spans 13 amino acids. Here the CDR3 reads CASSGGLTEKLFF. The DNA of the CDR3 is TGCGCCAGCAGCGGTGGCCTAACTGAAAAACTGTTTTTT.

V gene TRBV6-5 combines with J gene TRBJ2-3, with 11 bases identical to TRBD2. Germline values: CDR1 MNHEY, CDR2 SVGAGI. J was trimmed by 0 bases and V by 5 bases; bases with no gene match: 1. The CDR3 spans 15 residues. The CDR3 region is CASSRLAGSTDTQYF. The DNA for the CDR3 is TGTGCCAGCAGTCGACTAGCGGGGAGCACAGATACGCAGTATTTT.

V is TRBV11-2 and J is TRBJ2-3; D perhaps matches TRBD2 (5 bases). V lost 1 base and J lost 0, with 8 bases in between. This CDR3 region has 15 residues. Germline values: CDR1 SGHAT, CDR2 FQNNGV. As DNA, the CDR3 is TGTGCCAGCAGCTTAGTAGCGACTAGCACAGATACGCAGTATTTT. It translates to CASSLVATSTDTQYF. Complete variable domain (other parts from reference TRBV11-2 and TRBJ2-3): EAGVAQSPRYKIIEKRQSVAFWCNPISGHATLYWYQQILGQGPKLLIQFQNNGVVDDSQLPKDRFSAERLKGVDSTLKIQPAKLEDSAVYLCASSLVATSTDTQYFGPGTRLTVL.

The count of this clone is one. The chain couples TRBV7-2 to TRBJ2-7, with 10 bases identical to TRBD1. CDR1 SGHTA and CDR2 FQGNSA come from the germline V gene. Trimming at V came to 7 bases and at J to 1 base, leaving 7 bases not matched to a gene. This CDR3 contains 15 residues. In DNA form, the CDR3 reads TGTGCCAGCACCCAAGACAGGGGGCCGTCCTACGAGCAGTACTTC. It yields the protein CASTQDRGPSYEQYF.

The CDR3 region has the DNA TGTGCCAGCAGTGTCTCCCGGGACAGGGGTCAGCCCCAGCATTTT. It codes for CASSVSRDRGQPQHF. This chain uses TRBV28 with TRBJ1-5; 10 bases are shared with TRBD1. The CDR3 is 15 amino acids. CDR1 and CDR2 from the germline V gene are MDHEN and SYDVKM. The V segment lost 5 bases and the J segment 6 bases; nucleotides outside the gene matches: 7.